The 22 T cell receptor beta chains given below trace back to one sample, sequenced in a study of cytomegalovirus exposure and HLA in healthy donors. The PCR made use of 60 Vbeta and 13 Jbeta primers. The assay was immunoSEQ multiplex PCR, and TCRdb's table has in-frame clones only and misses some. The repertoire consists of about 160,000 clones, with about 81% occurring once and the leading ten covering roughly 1.6%. The sample consisted of PBMCs. All receptors come from a girl aged 10 to 17 in good health and CMV-seropositive.

V usage is TRBV30 and J usage is TRBJ1-1; a possible D gene is TRBD1 (5 bases). The CDR3 runs to 14 residues. The germline V and J ends were trimmed by 4 bases and 6 bases, with 18 bases remaining between them. The germline CDR1 and CDR2 sequences are GTSNPN and SVGIG (reference sequence). Here the CDR3 reads CAWTVGQLFAEAFF. The CDR3, as DNA: TGTGCCTGGACCGTGGGGCAGCTTTTCGCTGAAGCTTTCTTT.

This clone was recorded only once. The chain uses TRBV5-1 and TRBJ2-1, with TRBD2 matching 7 bases. The CDR3 extends over 16 amino acids. Unmatched junction bases numbered 8, after V lost 0 bases and J lost 5 bases. The germline CDR1 and CDR2 sequences are SGHRS and YFSETQ. DNA for the CDR3: TGCGCCAGCAGCTTGGCTAGCAGCGGGGCGAACAATGAGCAGTTCTTC. Protein sequence: CASSLASSGANNEQFF.

J is TRBJ2-1 and V is TRBV9; 10 bases line up with TRBD2. V dropped 4 bases and J dropped 3; count of bases not matched to a gene: 10. The CDR3 loop spans 17 amino acids. The germline CDR1 and CDR2 sequences are SGDLS and YYNGEE. CDR3 DNA: TGTGCCAGCAGCCCGAGCCCAATAGCGGGGGGCTACAATGAGCAGTTCTTC. It encodes CASSPSPIAGGYNEQFF.

V usage is TRBV6-5 and J usage is TRBJ2-2; 9 positions agree with TRBD1. Germline CDR1 reads MNHEY; CDR2 reads SVGAGI. V gave up 1 base and J gave up 7 bases; unmatched junction bases: 4. The CDR3 runs 15 residues. CDR3 amino acids: CASSYLQGAVGELFF. DNA for the CDR3: TGTGCCAGCAGTTACTTACAGGGGGCGGTCGGGGAGCTGTTTTTT.

The rearrangement joins TRBV6-1 to TRBJ2-2, with 11 bases aligning to TRBD2. The germline V gene has CDR1 MNHNS and CDR2 SASEGT. Losses at the gene ends were 2 bases for V and 6 bases for J; bases not matched to a gene: 5. The CDR3 is made up of 16 amino acids. The CDR3 coding sequence is TGTGCCAGCAGTGAAACTAGCGGGAGAACCCCCGGGGAGCTGTTTTTT. Translated: CASSETSGRTPGELFF.

The V gene is TRBV5-4, the J gene TRBJ2-3; 10 positions match TRBD1. The V gene end was trimmed by 4 bases and the J gene end by 6 bases; junction bases not matched to a gene: 8. Per the germline V gene, CDR1 is SGHNT and CDR2 is YYREEE (reference sequence). CDR3 size: 15 residues. In DNA, the CDR3 is TGTGCCAGCAGCCCACGGACAGGGGGATATGATACGCAGTATTTT. Translating it yields CASSPRTGGYDTQYF.

The rearrangement links TRBV5-1 to TRBJ1-1, with D perhaps matching TRBD1 (5 bases). CDR3 length equals 15 residues. Looked up from germline, CDR1 is SGHRS and CDR2 is YFSETQ. V shed 1 base and J shed 6 bases, with 16 bases lying between them. This chain's CDR3 is CASSLISGDGSEAFF. The CDR3 DNA reads TGCGCCAGCAGCTTGATTTCGGGGGACGGCTCTGAAGCTTTCTTT.

This sequence joins TRBV9 and TRBJ2-2, with TRBD2 matching over 8 bases. The V segment lost 3 bases and the J segment 3 bases; nucleotides outside the gene matches: 10. Germline loops: CDR1 SGDLS, CDR2 YYNGEE. The CDR3 covers 17 residues. In nucleotides, the CDR3 is TGTGCCAGCAGCGCGTATCCTAGCGGGCGCGACACCGGGGAGCTGTTTTTT. Amino acids: CASSAYPSGRDTGELFF.

This rearrangement joins TRBV19 to TRBJ1-5; D possibly corresponds to TRBD1 (5 bases). The CDR3 is made up of 13 amino acids. Per germline, CDR1 LNHDA and CDR2 SQIVND (reference sequence). Deletions cut 5 bases from V and 6 bases from J, with 11 bases between. CDR3 protein: CASSLGGTQPQHF. In DNA, the CDR3 is TGTGCCAGTAGTTTGGGGGGGACTCAGCCCCAGCATTTT.

Comments on this clone: The same CDR3 can be traced to other DNA sequences in this sample. V and J are TRBV20-1 and TRBJ1-1; D is unclear. The V end lost 6 bases, the J end lost 5 bases, and 7 bases lay between the germline ends. Germline V gives CDR1 DFQATT, CDR2 SNEGSKA (reference sequence). The CDR3 covers 10 residues. The CDR3 DNA sequence: TGCAGTGCCTCCGGGACTGAAGCTTTCTTT. Protein product: CSASGTEAFF.

A single count supports this clone. This chain joins TRBV28 and TRBJ2-1; the match to TRBD2 covers 9 bases. V lost 5 bases and J lost 0; bases outside the gene matches: 5. Germline V gives CDR1 MDHEN, CDR2 SYDVKM. This CDR3 spans 16 amino acids. The CDR3 DNA reads TGTGCCAGCAGTACCCCGACTAGCGGCTCCTACAATGAGCAGTTCTTC. Residues: CASSTPTSGSYNEQFF.

The chain employs TRBV18 and TRBJ2-3, with D possibly TRBD1 on 5 matching bases. Germline V gene sequence: CDR1 KGHSH, CDR2 LQKENI. The CDR3 loop spans 16 amino acids. V lost 0 bases and J 2 bases, leaving 12 bases between the germline ends. DNA for the CDR3: TGTGCCAGCTCACCACCAAGGGGCGCATTCACAGATACGCAGTATTTT. Amino acid sequence: CASSPPRGAFTDTQYF.

This clone was recorded once. This chain joins TRBV9 and TRBJ2-5; D possibly corresponds to TRBD2 (6 bases). This CDR3 region has 15 residues. Germline lookup yields CDR1 SGDLS and CDR2 YYNGEE. V was pared by 4 bases and J by 2 bases, with 15 bases between. This CDR3 is CASSHHRRGQETQYF. The CDR3 DNA is TGTGCCAGCAGCCATCACCGTCGGGGGCAAGAGACCCAGTACTTC. Combining the CDR3 with reference TRBV9 and TRBJ2-5 gives the whole variable domain DSGVTQTPKHLITATGQRVTLRCSPRSGDLSVYWYQQSLDQGLQFLIQYYNGEERAKGNILERFSAQQFPDLHSELNLSSLELGDSALYFCASSHHRRGQETQYFGPGTRLLVL.

This chain joins TRBV18 and TRBJ2-1, with TRBD2 matching 7 bases. This CDR3 spans 17 amino acids. J was trimmed by 2 bases and V by 2 bases; bases with no gene match: 9. Germline V gives CDR1 KGHSH, CDR2 LQKENI. CDR3 DNA sequence: TGTGCCAGCTCACCAAGGCCTAGCGGCGCCACCTACAATGAGCAGTTCTTC. This sequence encodes CASSPRPSGATYNEQFF.

This clone has a single count. The gene calls are TRBV29-1 and TRBJ2-7, with D possibly matching TRBD1 (6 bases). Deletions cut 4 bases from V and 1 base from J, with 11 bases between. The CDR3 has 13 residues. Germline loops: CDR1 SQVTM, CDR2 ANQGSEA. DNA of the CDR3: TGCAGCGTTGTGACAGGTGATTCCTACGAGCAGTACTTC. This encodes CSVVTGDSYEQYF.

This clone was seen only a few times. CDR3 loop: CASSDRQVLSSYNEQFF. The CDR3 DNA follows: TGTGCCAGCAGTGATAGACAGGTACTAAGCTCCTACAATGAGCAGTTCTTC. The V and J genes are TRBV25-1 and TRBJ2-1; possibly TRBD1 for D (6 bases). Per germline, CDR1 MGHDK and CDR2 SYGVNS. The V and J ends lost 3 bases and 0 bases respectively, with 15 bases between them. This CDR3 comprises 17 residues.

The gene calls are TRBV29-1 and TRBJ1-2; 7 bases line up with TRBD1. CDR1 and CDR2 from the germline V gene are SQVTM and ANQGSEA. The CDR3 has 14 residues. Germline trimming cut 3 bases from V and 6 bases from J; bases unmatched to any gene: 10. DNA for the CDR3: TGCAGCGTTGAGGGGGACAGCGCGCTCAATGGCTACACCTTC. It is translated as CSVEGDSALNGYTF. Supplemented by reference TRBV29-1 and TRBJ1-2, the full variable domain reads SAVISQKPSRDICQRGTSLTIQCQVDSQVTMMFWYRQQPGQSLTLIATANQGSEATYESGFVIDKFPISRPNLTFSTLTVSNMSPEDSSIYLCSVEGDSALNGYTFGSGTRLTVV.

The rearrangement links TRBV14 to TRBJ1-2; unclear D gene. CDR1 is SGHDN, CDR2 FVKESK, per germline. V was trimmed by 1 base and J by 0 bases, leaving 9 bases between them. The CDR3 consists of 15 residues. CDR3 sequence: CASSQGPVTNYGYTF. CDR3 in DNA: TGTGCCAGCAGCCAAGGGCCAGTTACTAACTATGGCTACACCTTC.

The chain recombines TRBV19 with TRBJ1-1; D might be TRBD1 (5 bases). The V end was cut by 6 bases, the J end by 4 bases, with 9 bases between. Germline V gene data show CDR1 as LNHDA and CDR2 as SQIVND (reference sequence). This CDR3 comprises 12 residues. Here the CDR3 reads CASSREGTEAFF. CDR3 coding DNA: TGTGCCAGTAGCAGGGAGGGCACTGAAGCTTTCTTT.

This rearrangement joins TRBV5-1 to TRBJ2-2; 11 bases align to TRBD2. The V and J ends lost 7 bases and 4 bases, in that order; junction bases with no gene match: 12. From germline, CDR1 is SGHRS and CDR2 YFSETQ. This CDR3 is 17 amino acids long. The CDR3 loop is CASEGTSGGAGTGELFF. The CDR3 DNA sequence: TGCGCCAGCGAGGGGACTAGCGGAGGAGCGGGCACCGGGGAGCTGTTTTTT.

This clone was seen only once. V and J are TRBV2 and TRBJ2-1; 8 bases map to TRBD2. Germline lookup yields CDR1 SNHLY and CDR2 FYNNEI. The V gene end was trimmed by 4 bases and the J gene end by 9 bases; junction bases not matched to a gene: 11. The length of the CDR3 is 15 residues. The CDR3 loop reads CASSVASGSLGEQFF. Here the CDR3 DNA reads TGTGCCAGCAGTGTTGCTAGCGGGTCCCTAGGTGAGCAGTTCTTC.

The CDR3 loop reads CAWSSPGISNQPQHF. CDR3 DNA: TGTGCCTGGAGTTCACCCGGGATTAGCAATCAGCCCCAGCATTTT. The rearrangement joins TRBV30 to TRBJ1-5; the D is unclear. The length of the CDR3 is 15 residues. Looked up from germline, CDR1 is GTSNPN and CDR2 is SVGIG (reference sequence). The V gene lost 2 bases and the J gene lost 0 bases, with 11 bases spanning the gap.